The entry below describes one TCR beta chain. The germline gives CDR1 SEHNR, CDR2 FQNEAQ (reference sequence). V was pared by 3 bases and J by 10 bases, with 16 bases between. The CDR3 runs to 15 residues. TCRdb keeps only in-frame clones here, not all; method: immunoSEQ multiplex PCR. Of 50,000 to 55,000 clones in the sample, around 90% were seen once. These data come from a study of PD-L1 blockade in urothelial cancer. Documented time point: peripheral blood 6 weeks after treatment start. The receptor was derived from a man aged 55-75 years with urothelial cancer. The sample consisted of PBMCs, taken around atezolizumab (anti-PD-L1) treatment. The chain uses TRBV7-9 and TRBJ2-6; tentatively, D is TRBD1 (6 bases). In DNA, the CDR3 is TGTGCCAGCAGCTTCGAACCGGGACATCTTAACGTCCTGACTTTC. Protein sequence: CASSFEPGHLNVLTF.